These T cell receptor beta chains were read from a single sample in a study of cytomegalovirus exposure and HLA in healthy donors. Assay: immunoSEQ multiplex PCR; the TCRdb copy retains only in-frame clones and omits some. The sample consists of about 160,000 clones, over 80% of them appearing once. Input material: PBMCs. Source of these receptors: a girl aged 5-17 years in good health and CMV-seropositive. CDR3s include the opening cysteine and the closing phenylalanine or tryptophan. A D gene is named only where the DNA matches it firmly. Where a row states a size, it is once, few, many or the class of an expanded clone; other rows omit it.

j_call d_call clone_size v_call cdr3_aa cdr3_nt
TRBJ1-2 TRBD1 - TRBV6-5 CASFNRGDYGYTF TGTGCCAGCTTTAACAGGGGAGACTATGGCTACACCTTC
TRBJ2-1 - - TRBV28 CASSRGAPGEQFF TGTGCCAGCAGCCGGGGGGCCCCCGGTGAGCAGTTCTTC
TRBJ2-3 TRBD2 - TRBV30 CAWRSLAGGTDTQYF TGTGCCTGGAGATCACTAGCGGGGGGGACAGATACGCAGTATTTT
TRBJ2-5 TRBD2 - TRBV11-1 CASRSPIPGLAGGETQYF TGTGCCAGCAGATCTCCAATTCCTGGACTAGCGGGAGGAGAGACCCAGTACTTC
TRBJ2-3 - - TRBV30 CAWSPTGTTSTDTQYF TGTGCCTGGAGCCCTACGGGAACTACTAGCACAGATACGCAGTATTTT
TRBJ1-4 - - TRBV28 CASMRGGSAEEKLFF TGTGCCAGTATGCGTGGGGGGAGCGCAGAAGAAAAACTGTTTTTT
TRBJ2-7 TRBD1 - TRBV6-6 CASSYSRDRGDEQYF TGTGCCAGCAGTTACTCCCGGGACAGGGGGGACGAGCAGTACTTC
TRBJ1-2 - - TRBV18 CASSPPVDLYSYTF TGTGCCAGCTCACCACCGGTGGACTTATATAGCTACACCTTC
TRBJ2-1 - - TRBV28 CASSIRRNEQFF TGTGCCAGCAGCATTAGAAGAAATGAGCAGTTCTTC
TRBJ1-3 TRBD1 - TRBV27 CASRSLGQGSDTIYF TGTGCCAGCAGGAGTCTGGGACAGGGGTCGGACACCATATATTTT
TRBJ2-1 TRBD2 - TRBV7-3 CASSKSVAGGYNEQFF TGTGCCAGCAGCAAGTCTGTAGCGGGAGGTTACAATGAGCAGTTCTTC
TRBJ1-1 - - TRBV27 CASSRTSKGGNTEAFF TGTGCCAGCAGCCGCACCTCAAAAGGGGGGAACACTGAAGCTTTCTTT
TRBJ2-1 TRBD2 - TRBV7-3 CASSLGTSGGDNEQFF TGTGCCAGCAGCTTAGGGACTAGCGGGGGGGACAATGAGCAGTTCTTC
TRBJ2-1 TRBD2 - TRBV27 CASSLLLAGGPNEQFF TGTGCCAGCAGTTTATTGCTAGCGGGAGGGCCAAATGAGCAGTTCTTC
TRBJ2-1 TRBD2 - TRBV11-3 CASSLAFSTSGRAGEQFF TGTGCCAGCAGCTTAGCCTTTTCGACTAGCGGGAGGGCCGGAGAGCAGTTCTTC
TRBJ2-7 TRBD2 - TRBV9 CASSAGLADEQYF TGTGCCAGCAGCGCGGGACTAGCTGACGAGCAGTACTTC
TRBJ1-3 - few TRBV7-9 CASSGSWLSGNTIYF TGTGCCAGCAGCGGTTCATGGCTCTCTGGAAACACCATATATTTT
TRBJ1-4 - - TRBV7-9 CASSIPGRPEKLFF TGTGCCAGCAGCATACCGGGGAGACCTGAAAAACTGTTTTTT
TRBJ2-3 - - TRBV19 CASSDFGGKATDTQYF TGTGCCAGTAGTGATTTCGGGGGTAAAGCCACAGATACGCAGTATTTT
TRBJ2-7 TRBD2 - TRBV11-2 CASSLLAGVYEQYF TGTGCCAGCAGCTTACTAGCGGGAGTCTACGAGCAGTACTTC
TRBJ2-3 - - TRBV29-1 CSGSGTRSDTQYF TGCAGCGGTTCCGGGACTCGGTCAGATACGCAGTATTTT
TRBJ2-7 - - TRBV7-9 CASSLAGRTPLYEQYF TGTGCCAGCAGCTTAGCAGGCCGGACACCTCTCTACGAGCAGTACTTC
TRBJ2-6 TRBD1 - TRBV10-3 CAISRDRGSGANVLTF TGTGCCATCAGCCGGGACAGGGGGTCTGGGGCCAACGTCCTGACTTTC
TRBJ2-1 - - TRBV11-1 CASSLGTNSYNEQFF TGTGCCAGCAGCTTAGGGACAAACTCCTACAATGAGCAGTTCTTC
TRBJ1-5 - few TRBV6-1 CASNSQGPQHF TGTGCCAGCAACTCACAGGGGCCCCAGCATTTT